The subject of this entry is one TCR beta chain. The specificity of this receptor is unknown. There are no base qualities to consult, and no much larger clone falls within one base. The CDR3 holds 15 amino acids from the cysteine to the phenylalanine. Only the CDR3 DNA is retained, 45 bases long and in frame from the first base. Between the V and J ends, shortened by 2 bases and 5 bases respectively, the junction contains 13 bases. CDR1 and CDR2 (KGHSH, LQKENI) derive from the germline V gene. This sample stems from a study of blood T cell repertoires in COVID-19 (dated by TCRdb to the early 2020s). In the study overall: The collaborator samples originated in the United States, Italy and Spain and spanned the acute and convalescent phases of COVID-19. Where available, HLA class I and class II types were obtained from metadata supplied by the sample provider rather than from assay-based typing. Nearly every sample came with metadata listing a de-identified subject ID, COVID-19 status, age in years and sex. The repertoires were made available in a free public database intended to serve as a resource for research on the immune response to SARS-CoV-2. Samples were obtained from the ongoing ImmuneRACE study (first 160 participants) and from some 1,200 subjects provided by 6 global collaborators. Subjects who had been exposed to COVID-19, were actively infected with it, or had recovered from it provided the deeply sampled blood TCRbeta repertoires that made up the dataset. The prospective study material was composed of cDNA or gDNA derived from T cells, B-cell-depleted T cells, or PBMCs.

TCRbeta CDR3 regions were amplified from genomic DNA using the immunoSEQ Assay, a bias-controlled multiplex PCR. The published analysis was carried out like this. The number of nucleated cells in each sample was estimated from the amplification of reference gene primers within the assay. To quantify the absolute abundance of each unique TCRbeta CDR3 rearrangement, sequence reads were collapsed and filtered. For each sample, productive Simpson clonality was calculated as the square root of Simpson's diversity index over productive rearrangements. The source is immuneACCESS, and TCRdb retained only in-frame sequences with V and J called. Part of the clones is not carried over; for the studies checked, unresolved V genes explain less than half of this, and the remainder is unexplained. That table furnishes V, J and clone size, whereas the DNA furnished D and trimming. Present in this sample are about 180,000 clones, about 82% of which were seen just once. Clones ranked in the top ten supply around 8.6% of the sample.

The paper as a whole reports these results and caveats: How much clinical and demographic metadata was included differed by source and by participant, and the metadata was provided uncurated.

Enrolling through a virtual design, the prospective study's participants ranged in age from roughly 18 to 89 years and lived across 20 to 25 United States geographic areas. In the prospective study, participants were assigned to cohorts based on the clinical history participants reported in a screening survey and a study questionnaire. ImmuneRACE Cohort 3 recovered participants were defined by two consecutive negative NP/OP PCR tests, healthcare professional clearance, or symptom resolution. In the prospective study, mobile phlebotomists collected whole blood, serum and a nasopharyngeal or oropharyngeal swab from each participant. Participants in the prospective study had the option to provide additional blood draws and questionnaires over a roughly 2-month period. Prospective study blood samples were shipped either frozen or at room temperature before DNA extraction.

This TCR came from a woman aged 25 to 45 who had recovered from COVID-19. The chain employs TRBV18 and TRBJ2-1; no D gene can be assigned with confidence. The sample was PBMCs or T cells enriched from blood (not recorded which). The DNA reads TGTGCCAGCTCACCATTGGCTCACCAAGACAATGAGCAGTTCTTC. Its protein is CASSPLAHQDNEQFF.